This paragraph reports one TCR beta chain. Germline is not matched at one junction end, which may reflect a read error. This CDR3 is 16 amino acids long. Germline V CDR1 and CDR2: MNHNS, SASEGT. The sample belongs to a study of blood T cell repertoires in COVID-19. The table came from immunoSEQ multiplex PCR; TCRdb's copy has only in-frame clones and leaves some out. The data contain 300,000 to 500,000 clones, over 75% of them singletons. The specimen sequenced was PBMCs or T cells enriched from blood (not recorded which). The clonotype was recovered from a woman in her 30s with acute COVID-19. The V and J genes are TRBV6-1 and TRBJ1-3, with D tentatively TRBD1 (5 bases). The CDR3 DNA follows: TGTGCCAGCAGTGAGTCGGGGGGAGGCTCATCTGACCATAAGGGATTT. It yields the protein CASSESGGGSSDHKGF.